This TCR beta chain was recovered during a study of blood T cell repertoires in COVID-19. About the study: Acute-phase and convalescent COVID-19 samples originated in the United States, Italy and Spain.

Categorization into cohorts depended on clinical history that participants reported. How the authors handled the data: Amplifying reference gene primers gave estimates of nucleated cell counts. Clones were read by immunoSEQ multiplex PCR, and TCRdb kept only the in-frame ones, dropping some. V and J calls and clone size come straight from that table; D and trimming were deduced from the DNA. The table shows about 250,000 clones, with under 90% occurring only once. Germline values: CDR1 GTSNPN, CDR2 SVGIG (reference sequence). This CDR3 comprises 13 residues. Concerning this clone itself: One end of the junction varies from germline; a read error may be responsible.

The TCR originated in a middle-aged man who had recovered from COVID-19. The sequenced sample consisted of PBMCs or T cells enriched from blood (not recorded which). This chain connects TRBV30 to TRBJ1-5; D unclear. The CDR3 bases are TGTGCCTGGAGTCTAGCAGGCAACCAGCCCCAGCATTTT. It yields the protein CAWSLAGNQPQHF.